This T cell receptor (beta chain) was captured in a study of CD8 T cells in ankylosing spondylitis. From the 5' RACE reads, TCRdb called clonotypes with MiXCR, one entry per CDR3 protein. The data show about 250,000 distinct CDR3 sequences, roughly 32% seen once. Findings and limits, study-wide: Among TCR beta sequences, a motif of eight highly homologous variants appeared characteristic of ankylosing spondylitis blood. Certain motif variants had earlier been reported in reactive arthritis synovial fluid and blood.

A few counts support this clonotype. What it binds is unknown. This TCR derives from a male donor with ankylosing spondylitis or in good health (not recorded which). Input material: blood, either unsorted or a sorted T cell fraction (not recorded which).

CDR3 nucleotide sequence: TGTGCCAGCAGGGCCGGACCCCCAACCTACGAGCAGTACTTC. It translates to CASRAGPPTYEQYF. The V call is TRBV6-1, the J call TRBJ2-7; the D is unclear. V was pared by 6 bases and J by 2 bases, with 14 bases between. Germline V gene data show CDR1 as MNHNS and CDR2 as SASEGT. This CDR3 contains 14 residues.